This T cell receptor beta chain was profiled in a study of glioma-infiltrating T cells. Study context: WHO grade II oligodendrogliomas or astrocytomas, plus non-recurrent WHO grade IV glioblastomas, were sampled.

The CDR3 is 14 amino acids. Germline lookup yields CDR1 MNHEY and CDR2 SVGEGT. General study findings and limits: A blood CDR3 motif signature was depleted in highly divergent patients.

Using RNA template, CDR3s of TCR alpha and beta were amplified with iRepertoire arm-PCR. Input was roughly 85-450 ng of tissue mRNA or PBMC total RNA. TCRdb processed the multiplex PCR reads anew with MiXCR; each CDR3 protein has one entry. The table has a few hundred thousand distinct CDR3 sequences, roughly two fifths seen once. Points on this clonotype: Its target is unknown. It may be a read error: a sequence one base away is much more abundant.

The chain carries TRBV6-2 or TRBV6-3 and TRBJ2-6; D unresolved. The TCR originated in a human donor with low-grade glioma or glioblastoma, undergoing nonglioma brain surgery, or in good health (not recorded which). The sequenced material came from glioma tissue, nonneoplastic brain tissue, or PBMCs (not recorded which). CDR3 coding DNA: TGTGCCGGCAGGAGAGACGATAGGGCCAACGTCCTGACTTTC. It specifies CAGRRDDRANVLTF.